The 27 T cell receptor beta chains listed next were all sequenced from one sample in a study of T-cell memory formation after mild COVID-19. TCRdb independently ran MiXCR on the 5' RACE reads; one entry per CDR3 protein. The sample holds roughly 620,000 distinct CDR3 sequences, roughly 17% seen once. Sequenced input: PBMCs or a T cell subset sorted from them (not recorded which). The receptors come from an adult woman who had mild COVID-19 (a few samples of this study predate the infection). Cell type and time point are not known.

This clonotype was detected ten times or more. J is TRBJ2-2 and V is TRBV7-6, with a tentative D call TRBD2 (6 bases). The CDR3 runs to 15 residues. Trimming took off 5 bases at V and 0 bases at J, with 10 bases between the two ends. Looked up from germline, CDR1 is SGHVS and CDR2 is FNYEAQ. CDR3 in amino acids: CASSQVAANTGELFF. The DNA of the CDR3 is TGTGCCAGCAGCCAGGTAGCGGCGAACACCGGGGAGCTGTTTTTT.

The chain carries TRBV10-3 and TRBJ2-7; 10 bases map to TRBD2. After removal of 0 bases from V and 6 bases from J, the junction contained 5 bases not matched to a gene. CDR1 is ENHRY, CDR2 SYGVKD, per germline. The CDR3 loop spans 15 amino acids. This CDR3 is CAISESLAGVVEQYF. In DNA form, the CDR3 reads TGTGCCATCAGTGAGTCTCTAGCGGGAGTCGTCGAGCAGTACTTC.

The CDR3 protein is CSARPPLAGGPQFF. CDR3 DNA sequence: TGCAGTGCTCGTCCTCCACTAGCGGGAGGGCCTCAGTTCTTC. V and J are TRBV20-1 and TRBJ2-1; 13 bases are shared with TRBD2. The CDR3 runs to 14 residues. Germline lookup yields CDR1 DFQATT and CDR2 SNEGSKA (reference sequence). V was pared by 5 bases and J by 13 bases, with 11 bases of the junction left unmatched.

This chain uses TRBV7-6 with TRBJ2-2; D might be TRBD1 (6 bases). The CDR3 has 17 amino acids. Germline V gene sequence: CDR1 SGHVS, CDR2 FNYEAQ. V was cut by 1 base and J by 0 bases, with 12 bases left in between. The CDR3 region is CASSLDPGAPNTGELFF. CDR3 bases: TGTGCCAGCAGCTTAGATCCAGGGGCACCGAACACCGGGGAGCTGTTTTTT.

This clonotype was observed a handful of times. Here the CDR3 reads CSVEDPGPSQYF. The DNA of the CDR3 is TGCAGCGTTGAAGATCCGGGCCCGTCGCAGTACTTC. J is TRBJ2-7 and V is TRBV29-1; D is uncertain. Germline V gene sequence: CDR1 SQVTM, CDR2 ANQGSEA. The ends were cut back, 0 bases at V and 9 bases at J, with 12 bases in the middle. The CDR3 covers 12 residues.

This sequence joins TRBV7-9 and TRBJ2-7; tentative D call: TRBD2 (5 bases). The CDR3 is 12 amino acids. The V and J ends lost 4 bases and 6 bases respectively, with 10 bases between them. In germline, CDR1 is SEHNR, CDR2 FQNEAQ (reference sequence). For the CDR3, the DNA is TGTGCCAGCAGCTCGCGAGGGTCCGAGCAGTACTTC. It translates to CASSSRGSEQYF.

This clonotype was detected a few times. This chain links TRBV11-2 with TRBJ2-5; D is ambiguous. This CDR3 has 15 amino acids. Germline values: CDR1 SGHAT, CDR2 FQNNGV. Trimming took off 2 bases at V and 2 bases at J, with 12 bases between the two ends. The CDR3 is CASSLSMDRQETQYF. The CDR3 nucleotides read TGTGCCAGCAGCTTAAGCATGGATAGACAAGAGACCCAGTACTTC. Full variable domain (missing parts from reference TRBV11-2 and TRBJ2-5): EAGVAQSPRYKIIEKRQSVAFWCNPISGHATLYWYQQILGQGPKLLIQFQNNGVVDDSQLPKDRFSAERLKGVDSTLKIQPAKLEDSAVYLCASSLSMDRQETQYFGPGTRLLVL.

This clonotype was seen a handful of times. The chain is built from TRBV30 and TRBJ2-7; no clear D. The CDR3 totals 13 residues. Germline-derived CDR1 and CDR2 are GTSNPN and SVGIG (reference sequence). Trimming removed 7 bases from V and 3 bases from J, with 16 bases in between. CDR3 in amino acids: CASAWGQLYEQYF. The DNA for the CDR3 is TGTGCCTCCGCCTGGGGTCAGCTCTACGAGCAGTACTTC.

The gene calls are TRBV7-2 and TRBJ2-7; 7 bases agree with TRBD2. The CDR3 extends over 14 amino acids. V shed 1 base and J 6 bases; nucleotides not matched to a gene: 6. In germline, CDR1 is SGHTA, CDR2 FQGNSA. The CDR3 spells CASSLGGSRREQYF. The CDR3 DNA follows: TGTGCCAGCAGCTTAGGCGGGAGTCGGCGCGAGCAGTACTTC. The full variable domain, in which reference TRBV7-2 and TRBJ2-7 provide the parts outside the CDR3, is GAGVSQSPSNKVTEKGKDVELRCDPISGHTALYWYRQSLGQGLEFLIYFQGNSAPDKSGLPSDRFSAERTGGSVSTLTIQRTQQEDSAVYLCASSLGGSRREQYFGPGTRLTVT.

This clonotype appeared a few times. This chain links TRBV4-1 with TRBJ1-5; no clear D gene. The CDR3 has 15 residues. Germline V gives CDR1 MGHRA, CDR2 YSYEKL. The germline V and J ends were trimmed by 0 bases and 4 bases, with 10 bases remaining between them. The CDR3: CASSQERTANQPQHF. CDR3 DNA sequence: TGCGCCAGCAGCCAAGAGCGAACAGCTAATCAGCCCCAGCATTTT.

This clonotype was detected a few times. The V gene is TRBV4-2, the J gene TRBJ2-5, with 7 bases aligning to TRBD2. The junction had 2 bases not matched to a gene; V was cut back by 3 bases and J by 4 bases. CDR1 is LGHNA, CDR2 YNFKEQ, per germline. The CDR3 extends over 13 amino acids. CDR3 loop: CASSHGGGETQYF. The CDR3 DNA is TGTGCCAGCAGCCATGGCGGGGGAGAGACCCAGTACTTC.

The chain recombines TRBV14 with TRBJ2-2; D is ambiguous. The CDR3 extends over 15 amino acids. Trimming removed 4 bases from V and 0 bases from J, with 9 bases in between. Germline values: CDR1 SGHDN, CDR2 FVKESK. CDR3 DNA sequence: TGTGCCAGCAGCCTAAACGGACCGAACACCGGGGAGCTGTTTTTT. Protein product: CASSLNGPNTGELFF.

This clonotype was recorded a few times. V gene TRBV7-8 combines with J gene TRBJ2-2, with D possibly being TRBD2 (5 bases). Trimming stripped 0 bases from V and 8 bases from J, with 10 bases between. The CDR3 runs to 14 residues. Germline V gene sequence: CDR1 SGHVS, CDR2 FQNEAQ. This chain's CDR3 is CASSLARVMGELFF. The CDR3 nucleotides read TGTGCCAGCAGCTTAGCGCGGGTTATGGGGGAGCTGTTTTTT.

CDR3 region: CASRRPGQGAGRGAFF. The CDR3 nucleotides read TGTGCCAGCAGACGACCGGGACAGGGGGCCGGGAGGGGAGCTTTCTTT. The chain recombines TRBV6-5 with TRBJ1-1; 12 nucleotides agree with TRBD1. CDR3 length: 16 residues. Germline CDR1 reads MNHEY; CDR2 reads SVGAGI. V lost 6 bases to trimming and J lost 10 bases; unmatched junction nucleotides: 15.

This clonotype has just a few counts. V usage is TRBV5-5 and J usage is TRBJ2-3, with D maybe TRBD2 (5 bases). The V gene lost 1 base and the J gene lost 0 bases, with 15 bases spanning the gap. Germline CDR1 is SGHKS and CDR2 is YYEKEE (reference sequence). The CDR3 loop spans 17 amino acids. As DNA, the CDR3 is TGTGCCAGCAGCTTGCGCCGAGCGGACCCTAGCACAGATACGCAGTATTTT. Its protein product is CASSLRRADPSTDTQYF.

The chain joins TRBV2 to TRBJ1-5; D is ambiguous. CDR3 length: 15 residues. V was pared by 2 bases and J by 9 bases, with 17 bases between. Germline V gene sequence: CDR1 SNHLY, CDR2 FYNNEI. The CDR3 loop is CASSEWLAPDRPQHF. The CDR3 region has the DNA TGTGCCAGCAGTGAATGGTTGGCCCCGGATCGGCCCCAGCATTTT.

The chain employs TRBV15 and TRBJ2-5, with D hard to call. Trimming shortened V by 1 base and J by 1 base, and 7 bases separated the two germline ends. There are 14 residues in the CDR3. Germline V gene data show CDR1 as LNHNV and CDR2 as YYDKDF (reference sequence). The CDR3 region is CATSRAYSQETQYF. The CDR3 DNA reads as TGTGCCACCAGCAGAGCTTACAGCCAAGAGACCCAGTACTTC.

V gene TRBV19 combines with J gene TRBJ1-1; no clear D. The CDR3 totals 13 residues. Germline CDR1 and CDR2: LNHDA and SQIVND (reference sequence). Trimming pared 3 bases from V and 8 bases from J, leaving 13 bases between. CDR3 region: CASSIIRFSEAFF. Written as DNA, the CDR3 is TGTGCCAGTAGTATTATCCGGTTCTCCGAAGCTTTCTTT.

This clonotype appeared many times. The V call is TRBV11-2, the J call TRBJ2-3; 9 bases align to TRBD2. With 5 bases clipped from V and 3 bases from J, the junction kept 9 bases outside the gene matches. The CDR3 totals 16 residues. The germline gives CDR1 SGHAT, CDR2 FQNNGV. The CDR3 nucleotides read TGTGCCAGCAGCCCTTCTGCGGGGGGGCGGACAGATACGCAGTATTTT. It is translated as CASSPSAGGRTDTQYF.

The chain combines TRBV20-1 with TRBJ1-2, with TRBD1 matching over 9 bases. Germline V lookup: CDR1 DFQATT, CDR2 SNEGSKA (reference sequence). This CDR3 has 14 amino acids. Trimming took 2 bases from V and 4 from J; bases not matched to a gene: 5. CDR3 in amino acids: CSARRDRDTYGYTF. The CDR3 DNA reads TGCAGTGCTAGAAGGGACAGGGATACCTATGGCTACACCTTC.

The chain combines TRBV7-2 with TRBJ1-1; D gene uncertain. The CDR3 totals 14 residues. The germline gives CDR1 SGHTA, CDR2 FQGNSA. The V end lost 5 bases, the J end lost 1 base, and 11 bases lay between the germline ends. The CDR3 DNA reads as TGTGCCAGCAGCCCTGGACGGACGAACACTGAAGCTTTCTTT. It is translated as CASSPGRTNTEAFF.

This clonotype was seen many times. The chain is built from TRBV12-3 or TRBV12-4 and TRBJ2-7; D gene unclear. CDR3 size: 13 residues. The V gene lost 2 bases and the J gene lost 2 bases, with 7 bases spanning the gap. For the CDR3, the DNA is TGTGCCAGCAGTTTATCCGTTACCTACGAGCAGTACTTC. Its translation: CASSLSVTYEQYF.

There are many counts of this clonotype. CDR3: CASSTRAYEQYF. CDR3 coding DNA: TGTGCCAGCAGTACAAGGGCCTACGAGCAGTACTTC. The chain links TRBV12-3 or TRBV12-4 to TRBJ2-7; D not resolved. Trimming took 5 bases from V and 2 from J, leaving 7 bases between them. The CDR3 covers 12 residues.

The CDR3 reads CASSLEGGRETQYF. The CDR3 nucleotides are TGTGCCAGCAGCTTGGAAGGGGGCAGGGAGACCCAGTACTTC. The gene calls are TRBV5-6 and TRBJ2-5; 7 bases match TRBD1. The germline gives CDR1 SGHDT, CDR2 YYEEEE. V shed 0 bases, J shed 5 bases, and the junction held 4 bases outside the gene matches. This CDR3 region has 14 residues.

The J gene is TRBJ2-7, the V gene TRBV4-2; 10 bases align to TRBD2. The CDR3 length is 18 residues. The ends lost 0 bases at V and 5 bases at J; junction bases unmatched: 13. Looked up from germline, CDR1 is LGHNA and CDR2 is YNFKEQ. The CDR3 region has the DNA TGTGCCAGCAGCCAAGACAAGCGAGCGGGAGGGCCCTGGAACGAGCAGTACTTC. Encoded protein: CASSQDKRAGGPWNEQYF.

This clonotype has a handful of counts. This chain connects TRBV11-2 to TRBJ2-1, with 13 bases lining up with TRBD2. V shed 5 bases and J 6 bases; nucleotides not matched to a gene: 10. Germline values: CDR1 SGHAT, CDR2 FQNNGV. The CDR3 is made up of 17 amino acids. The chain's CDR3 is CASSPVTSGRARNEQFF. In DNA form, the CDR3 reads TGTGCCAGCAGCCCCGTCACTAGCGGGAGGGCCCGCAATGAGCAGTTCTTC.

The rearrangement uses TRBV5-1 and TRBJ1-1; D call uncertain. CDR1 is SGHRS, CDR2 YFSETQ, per germline. The ends were cut back, 0 bases at V and 1 base at J, with 10 bases in the middle. The CDR3 consists of 15 residues. The CDR3 coding sequence is TGCGCCAGCAGCTTGGTCCCAGAGAAGAACACTGAAGCTTTCTTT. It yields the protein CASSLVPEKNTEAFF. Together with reference TRBV5-1 and TRBJ1-1, the CDR3 gives the full variable domain: KAGVTQTPRYLIKTRGQQVTLSCSPISGHRSVSWYQQTPGQGLQFLFEYFSETQRNKGNFPGRFSGRQFSNSRSEMNVSTLELGDSALYLCASSLVPEKNTEAFFGQGTRLTVV.